Listed here are 13 T cell receptor beta chains from one sample, sequenced in a study of shared clonotypes between healthy human individuals. Repertoires were generated with immunoSEQ multiplex PCR, while TCRdb's copy carries only in-frame clones and drops some. In the table there are a few million clones, approximately 92% of which are singletons. Specimen: naive CD4+ T cells sorted from blood. Subset here: CD45RA+ positively selected. The source of these receptors is a man between 18 and 35 years old in good health.

The chain recombines TRBV2 with TRBJ1-6; D unresolved. CDR3 length: 14 residues. V lost 8 bases, J lost 0 bases, and 8 bases lay in between. Germline V gene data show CDR1 as SNHLY and CDR2 as FYNNEI. CDR3 in DNA: TGTGCCAGCCACCCGAGCTCCTATAATTCACCCCTCCACTTT. It is translated as CASHPSSYNSPLHF.

Points on this clone: Within the sample, other DNA sequences also encode this same CDR3. J is TRBJ2-7 and V is TRBV6-5, with TRBD2 as a possible D gene (6 bases). Germline loops: CDR1 MNHEY, CDR2 SVGAGI. The CDR3 contains 12 residues. With 5 bases removed from V and 6 bases from J, the gap between germline ends came to 11 bases. CDR3 region: CASSRDSGEQYF. The CDR3 DNA reads as TGTGCCAGCAGTCGGGACTCCGGCGAGCAGTACTTC.

The rearrangement joins TRBV28 to TRBJ2-2, with 9 bases lining up with TRBD2. The CDR3 is 16 residues long. The V gene's germline CDR1 is MDHEN and CDR2 SYDVKM. The V segment lost 8 bases and the J segment 2 bases; nucleotides outside the gene matches: 9. For the CDR3, the DNA is TGTGCCAGCTTTAGCGGGAGTGTTAGAAACACCGGGGAGCTGTTTTTT. Translating it yields CASFSGSVRNTGELFF.

The chain employs TRBV30 and TRBJ1-2; TRBD1 matches 7 bases. This CDR3 is 13 amino acids long. V was clipped by 4 bases and J by 2 bases; unmatched bases: 4. Germline lookup yields CDR1 GTSNPN and CDR2 SVGIG (reference sequence). CDR3 amino acids: CAWMEGANYGYTF. The DNA of the CDR3 is TGTGCCTGGATGGAGGGGGCCAACTATGGCTACACCTTC.

The rearrangement links TRBV28 to TRBJ1-1; 7 positions agree with TRBD1. V shed 0 bases, J shed 5 bases, and the junction held 6 bases outside the gene matches. The CDR3 is 15 amino acids. The germline CDR1 and CDR2 sequences are MDHEN and SYDVKM. CDR3 bases: TGTGCCAGCAGTTTATGGTCAGGGGGAACGACTGAAGCTTTCTTT. As protein: CASSLWSGGTTEAFF.

The chain combines TRBV4-1 with TRBJ1-5, with D possibly TRBD1 on 5 matching bases. The germline CDR1 and CDR2 sequences are MGHRA and YSYEKL. This CDR3 has 18 residues. Trimming stripped 0 bases from V and 2 bases from J, with 17 bases between. CDR3 nucleotide sequence: TGCGCCAGCAGCCAAGATAGATCCAGGGAATTGGGCAATCAGCCCCAGCATTTT. Its translation: CASSQDRSRELGNQPQHF.

The rearrangement uses TRBV21-1 and TRBJ1-1. TRBV21-1 is deemed a pseudogene. The CDR3 loop spans 13 amino acids. DNA of the CDR3: TGTGCCAGCAGCAAAGAATTCACGGACCCATCATTTTTT. It specifies CASSKEFTDPSFF.

The genes are TRBV10-3 and TRBJ1-4; D remains ambiguous. V was clipped by 10 bases and J by 0 bases, with 9 bases between them. The CDR3 runs to 13 residues. Germline CDR1 reads ENHRY; CDR2 reads SYGVKD. The CDR3 protein is CATAGSTNEKLFF. The CDR3 nucleotides read TGTGCCACGGCGGGGTCAACTAATGAAAAACTGTTTTTT.

The genes are TRBV19 and TRBJ2-3, with D perhaps given as TRBD1 or TRBD2 (5 bases each). Per germline, CDR1 LNHDA and CDR2 SQIVND (reference sequence). This CDR3 contains 12 residues. The V end lost 9 bases, the J end lost 5 bases, and 12 bases lay between the germline ends. CDR3 bases: TGTGCCAGCGAGGGGTGGAGAGATACGCAGTATTTT. This codes for CASEGWRDTQYF.

Comments on this clone: The same CDR3 arises from other DNA sequences in this sample as well. V and J are TRBV18 and TRBJ2-1; D remains unclear. Deletions cut 2 bases from V and 0 bases from J, with 8 bases between. Germline V CDR1 and CDR2: KGHSH, LQKENI. The CDR3 is made up of 15 amino acids. The CDR3 loop reads CASSPAGRSYNEQFF. DNA of the CDR3: TGTGCCAGCTCACCAGCAGGCCGCTCCTACAATGAGCAGTTCTTC.

This clone is a singleton in its sample. The chain combines TRBV11-2 with TRBJ1-3, with a weak D call TRBD1 (5 bases). With 5 bases removed from V and 4 bases from J, the gap between germline ends came to 18 bases. Germline V gene lookup returns CDR1 SGHAT and CDR2 FQNNGV. The CDR3 is 16 residues long. The CDR3 DNA follows: TGTGCCAGCAGCATCAGGGCGACCTTACCCGGAAACACCATATATTTT. This encodes CASSIRATLPGNTIYF.

Note on this clone: The same CDR3 is also encoded by other DNA sequences in this sample. The chain carries TRBV9 and TRBJ2-2; D gene uncertain. The CDR3 is 16 residues long. Trimming took off 0 bases at V and 0 bases at J, with 9 bases between the two ends. Germline loops: CDR1 SGDLS, CDR2 YYNGEE. Written as DNA, the CDR3 is TGTGCCAGCAGCGTAGGAGCTGGGGCGAACACCGGGGAGCTGTTTTTT. It yields the protein CASSVGAGANTGELFF.

The V call is TRBV2, the J call TRBJ2-5, with D perhaps matching TRBD1 (5 bases). Trimming removed 3 bases at V and 5 bases at J, with 7 bases between. The CDR3 runs to 12 residues. Germline V gene sequence: CDR1 SNHLY, CDR2 FYNNEI. The DNA of the CDR3 is TGTGCCAGCAGTGACAGGGATGAGACCCAGTACTTC. Protein sequence: CASSDRDETQYF.